This T cell receptor (beta chain) is from a study of T cell repertoires in cytomegalovirus infection. Study at large: Newly reported HLA-C-restricted and thoroughly characterized HLA-B-restricted CMV epitopes were employed. Indicated by public TCR beta signatures were CMV infection and matching HLA type.

Findings and caveats of the study: Pooled public TCR beta family frequency picked out CMV carriers with the relevant HLA. The ex vivo response showed dominance by HLA-C-restricted CMV-specific TCR beta clonotypes.

TCRdb ran MiXCR on the reads and lists one entry per CDR3 protein. The sample gives approximately 1,000,000 distinct CDR3 sequences, roughly a third of which show up once; roughly 13% is in the top ten. Between the trimmed V and J ends, which lost 0 bases and 1 base, there was a span of 15 bases. The germline gives CDR1 LNHDA, CDR2 SQIVND (reference sequence). The CDR3 loop spans 17 amino acids. This clonotype was picked up a small number of times. Antigen unknown. The clonotype comes from a human donor in good health (CMV status not recorded). Some clones in this sample may be carry-over from other donors' samples. The rearrangement links TRBV19 to TRBJ1-1; D is unresolved. Sequenced material: cultured CD8+ T cells from PBMCs, taken from culture after CMV antigen stimulation. The CDR3 DNA follows: TGTGCCAGTAGTATAGAACCAGGTGAATTTAAGAACACTGAAGCTTTCTTT. This sequence encodes CASSIEPGEFKNTEAFF.